This T cell receptor beta chain was documented in a study of human thymus T cells (dated by TCRdb to 2020 to 2022). Background on the whole study: The study described the TCR alpha and beta repertoires in under 10 infant thymus samples and a few matching peripheral blood samples. The cohort included 5 or 6 male and two female infants, with donor ages spanning 7 to 244 days. Study-wide conclusions, independent of this receptor: On average, about 810,000 unique TCRB clonotypes were obtained from thymus samples, compared with approximately 80,000 from blood samples. Biased V and J gene segment usage appeared to be present in both thymic and peripheral blood repertoires.

The immunoSEQ multiplex PCR assay was used to amplify the TCRB and TCRAD loci from a standardized quantity of quality-controlled genomic DNA. Amplicons spanned the V(D)J region at a length sufficient to cover the CDR3 and identify V and J genes. Through the commercial immunoSEQ service, the amplicons were sequenced on an Illumina platform. For the original study's pipeline: Primer bias and sequencing errors were corrected using previously described methods, and TCRAD and TCRB definitions followed the IMGT database. immunoSEQ Analyzer 3.0 and VDJTools were used for repertoire analysis, which covered basic statistics, V/J segment usage, diversity estimates, rarefaction and pairwise overlap. To estimate diversity, the Chao1, ChaoE, Efron-Thisted, Shannon and inverse Simpson indices were applied, and diversity was also estimated on datasets down-sampled to the smallest sample. Repertoire overlap was assessed by strict matching of CDR3 nucleotide sequence, V gene and J gene, and clustering was done by Jaccard-based multidimensional scaling. In its TCRdb copy, this immuneACCESS table keeps in-frame sequences only and misses some clones. Where compared with another copy, unresolved V genes explain less than half of these, and the others have no known cause. V and J calls and clone size are copied from that table; D and trimming were computed from the DNA. In all, the sample holds about 46,000 clones, and 85% to 95% of those were seen once. Clones ranked in the top ten supply 0.15% to 0.2% of the sample.

Regarding this clone: It has no known antigen specificity. Base qualities are not at hand, and no much larger clone is one base apart.

Trimming accounts for 8 bases at V and 10 bases at J, while the number of junction bases matched to no gene is 5. The CDR3 holds 12 amino acids from the cysteine to the phenylalanine. The CDR3 DNA has 36 bases and is translated from base 1. From the germline V gene (reference sequence), CDR1 is LNHDA and CDR2 is SQIVND. Donors were immunologically healthy infants undergoing open corrective cardiac surgery for congenital heart defects in Finland. For four of the eight donors, a small about 0.45-1 mL aliquot of peripheral blood was collected during surgery. Genomic DNA from blood samples was extracted from all available leukocytes rather than from a fixed cell number. ACK lysis buffer was used to remove erythrocytes from blood, and the leukocytes were stored at -70 degrees C as pellets. A QIAsymphony instrument was used to extract genomic DNA from frozen cell pellets.

This receptor was taken from a girl under two years old with a congenital heart defect but otherwise immunologically healthy. The chain links TRBV19 with TRBJ1-4; 9 nucleotides in the junction match TRBD1. Material: blood. The CDR3 reads CASLKDRGKLFF. The DNA sequence is given as TGTGCCAGTCTAAAGGACAGGGGAAAACTGTTTTTT.